This T cell receptor beta chain originates from a study of regulatory T cells in long-lasting Graves disease. Regarding the study as a whole: Sharing of public clonotypes was greater in persistent patients (about 2,500) than in new patients (roughly 1,000). Newly diagnosed Graves' patients exceeded persistent ones in TCR diversity. Having only a small sample size may have limited accuracy.

This clonotype occurred many times. Its specificity is unknown. Library construction for TCR beta used iRepertoire HTBI primers and Arm-PCR of CDR3 regions. From the multiplex PCR reads, TCRdb called clonotypes with MiXCR, one entry per CDR3 protein. The sample shows 350,000 to 500,000 distinct CDR3 sequences, around 20% of them seen only once. Germline assignment: CDR1 MNHEY and CDR2 SMNVEV (reference sequence). This CDR3 comprises 13 residues. With 2 bases removed from V and 2 bases from J, the gap between germline ends came to 7 bases. The time point here: persistent/refractory GD, antithyroid drugs over 5 years with positive TRAb. PBMCs were the source of the RNA used for TCR sequencing.

The clonotype comes from a female donor with Graves disease. V usage is TRBV27 and J usage is TRBJ2-7; D not certain. The input for sequencing was peripheral blood mononuclear cells (PBMCs), taken when the disease was refractory, from a patient treated with antithyroid drugs. This CDR3 reads CASSLGHTYEQYF. The CDR3 DNA sequence: TGTGCCAGCAGTTTAGGGCACACCTACGAGCAGTACTTC.